Described below is a single TCR beta chain sequence and its context. Its antigen is undetermined. TCRdb fed the 5' RACE reads into MiXCR, producing one record per CDR3 protein. In the table there are around 300,000 distinct CDR3 sequences, roughly 8.2% of which are singletons. Germline values: CDR1 SGDLS, CDR2 YYNGEE. There are 14 residues in the CDR3. The V end lost 4 bases, the J end lost 4 bases, and 11 bases lay between the germline ends. This sample is part of a study of T-cell memory formation after mild COVID-19. Study outcomes and limitations: Shrinking CD4+ clones resided mostly in CM and EM, and CD8+ ones in EMRA.

The sequence was collected from a man between 18 and 35 years old who had mild COVID-19 (a few samples of this study predate the infection). Cell type and time point are not known. Material: PBMCs or a T cell subset sorted from them (not recorded which). The V call is TRBV9, the J call TRBJ2-2, with D maybe TRBD2 (5 bases). CDR3 sequence: CASSPWTLTGELFF. The CDR3 coding sequence is TGTGCCAGCAGCCCCTGGACTCTCACCGGGGAGCTGTTTTTT.